The text below deals with one T cell receptor beta chain. The antigen remains undetermined. Repertoires were sampled repeatedly during chemoradiotherapy. The data belong to a study of chemoradiotherapy in HPV16-positive cancers. General study results and limits: The functional HPV-specific definition rests on just a couple of HPV16-positive patients. Candidate HPV-specific clones and E7-related TCR motifs grew in tumor during treatment.

Produced via immunoSEQ multiplex PCR; TCRdb's table is partial and in-frame only. Here the sample spans 15,000 to 20,000 clones, over 85% being singletons. The input for sequencing was blood, taken from a patient who underwent chemoradiotherapy. The clonotype was recovered from a human donor with HPV-associated anogenital cancer.

The CDR3 nucleotides read TGTGCCAGCAGTTTATCCCCCTCGGTTGAGCAGTTCTTC. Residues: CASSLSPSVEQFF. The V call is TRBV27, the J call TRBJ2-1; no clear D gene. Germline V lookup: CDR1 MNHEY, CDR2 SMNVEV (reference sequence). The V end was cut by 0 bases, the J end by 9 bases, with 9 bases between. The CDR3 has 13 residues.